Listed here is a single T cell receptor (beta chain). Its antigen is unknown. Produced via immunoSEQ multiplex PCR; TCRdb's table is partial and in-frame only. The table includes fewer than 150,000 clones, roughly 90% detected once. This specimen comes from a study of T cell responses to AZD1222 COVID-19 vaccine. Background on the study: Timing groups of about 4 and about 12 weeks for second doses were pooled.

The CDR3 runs to 16 residues. Germline lookup yields CDR1 SGDLS and CDR2 YYNGEE. V dropped 4 bases and J dropped 1 base, with 14 bases sitting between them. Broader study findings: Clonal diversity was possibly underestimated, and the donors were mostly white British, with more females. Recipients of two AZD1222 doses showed rising Spike-specific TCR breadth and depth. Samples come after the peak T cell response, not at day 14.

This sample comprised peripheral blood, obtained on day 0 of AZD1222 vaccination. The chain links TRBV9 to TRBJ2-2; D gene ambiguous. This sequence originates from an adult in good health. Here the CDR3 DNA reads TGTGCCAGCAGCCCCCATTTTTCGGGGAACACCGGGGAGCTGTTTTTT. Its protein is CASSPHFSGNTGELFF.